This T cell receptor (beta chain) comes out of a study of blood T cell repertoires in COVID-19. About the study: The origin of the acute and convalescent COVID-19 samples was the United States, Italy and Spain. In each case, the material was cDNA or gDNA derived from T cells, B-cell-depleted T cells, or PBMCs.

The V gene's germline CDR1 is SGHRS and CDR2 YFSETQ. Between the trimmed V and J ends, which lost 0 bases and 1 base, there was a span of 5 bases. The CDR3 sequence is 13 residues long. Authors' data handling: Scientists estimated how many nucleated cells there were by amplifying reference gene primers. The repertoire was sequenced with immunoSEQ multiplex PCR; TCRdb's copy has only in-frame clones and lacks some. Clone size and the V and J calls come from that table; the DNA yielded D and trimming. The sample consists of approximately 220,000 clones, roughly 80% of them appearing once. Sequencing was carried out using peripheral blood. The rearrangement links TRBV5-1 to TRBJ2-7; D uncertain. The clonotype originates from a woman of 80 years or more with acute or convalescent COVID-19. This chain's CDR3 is CASSLGSSYEQYF. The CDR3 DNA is TGCGCCAGCAGCTTGGGTAGTTCCTACGAGCAGTACTTC.